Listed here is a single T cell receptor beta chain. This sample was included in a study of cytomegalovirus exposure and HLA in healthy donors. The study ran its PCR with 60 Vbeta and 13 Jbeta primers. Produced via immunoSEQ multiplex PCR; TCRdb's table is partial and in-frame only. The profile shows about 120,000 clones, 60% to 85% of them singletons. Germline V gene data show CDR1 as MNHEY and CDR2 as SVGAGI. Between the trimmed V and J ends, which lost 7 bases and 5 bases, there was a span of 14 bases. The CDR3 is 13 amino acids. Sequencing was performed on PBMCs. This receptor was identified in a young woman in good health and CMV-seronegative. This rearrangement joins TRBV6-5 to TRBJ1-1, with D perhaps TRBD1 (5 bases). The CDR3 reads CASTPPKGTEAFF. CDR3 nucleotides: TGTGCCAGCACTCCCCCCAAGGGGACTGAAGCTTTCTTT.